Listed below are T cell receptor beta chains from one sample, sequenced in a study of early T cells in non-severe SARS-CoV-2 infection. One entry per CDR3 protein results from TCRdb running MiXCR on the 5' RACE reads. The data show more than 85,000 distinct CDR3 sequences, less than 15% seen once. Input material: whole blood. The receptors stem from an adult who was a healthcare worker with PCR-confirmed SARS-CoV-2 infection or an uninfected control (not recorded which). The CDR3 runs from the conserved cysteine through the conserved F or W. Fields, in order: D gene, J gene, clone size, V gene, CDR3 length, CDR3 protein, CDR3 DNA. D genes are given only for firm matches. Clone size is not always given. Where it is, it says once, few, many or a class for expanded clones.

- | TRBJ1-6 | - | TRBV30 | 14 | CAWSVQGADSPLHF | TGTGCCTGGAGTGTACAGGGCGCCGATTCACCCCTCCACTTT
TRBD2 | TRBJ2-2 | few | TRBV7-3 | 20 | CASSLKPGRAGGPGTGELFF | TGTGCCAGCAGCTTGAAGCCCGGTAGAGCGGGAGGGCCAGGTACCGGGGAGCTGTTTTTT
TRBD1 | TRBJ1-5 | - | TRBV6-6 | 16 | CASSSAGQGNNQPQHF | TGTGCCAGCAGCTCCGCCGGACAGGGGAACAATCAGCCCCAGCATTTT
TRBD2 | TRBJ2-1 | many | TRBV27 | 15 | CASSWASGRAGEQFF | TGTGCCAGCAGTTGGGCTAGCGGGAGGGCCGGGGAGCAGTTCTTC
TRBD1 | TRBJ2-7 | - | TRBV29-1 | 13 | CSVSGTVTYEQYF | TGCAGCGTTTCGGGGACAGTGACCTACGAGCAGTACTTC
TRBD2 | TRBJ2-1 | - | TRBV6-4 | 14 | CASSLAGGNNEQFF | TGTGCCAGCTCCCTAGCGGGAGGTAACAATGAGCAGTTCTTC
- | TRBJ2-2 | - | TRBV20-1 | 14 | CSARVALNTGELYF | TGCAGTGCTAGAGTAGCCCTGAACACCGGGGAGCTGTATTTT
- | TRBJ1-1 | - | TRBV12-3/TRBV12-4 | 13 | CASNGGGDTEAFF | TGTGCCAGCAATGGAGGTGGAGACACTGAAGCTTTCTTT
- | TRBJ1-1 | - | TRBV7-6 | 17 | CASSLDQGPWMNTEAFF | TGTGCCAGCAGCCTCGATCAGGGGCCGTGGATGAACACTGAAGCTTTCTTT
- | TRBJ1-2 | many | TRBV18 | 14 | CASSPIAGTGGYTF | TGTGCCAGCTCACCAATCGCCGGGACTGGCGGCTACACCTTC
TRBD2 | TRBJ2-1 | - | TRBV12-3/TRBV12-4 | 16 | CASSPQGGAGYNEQFF | TGTGCCAGCAGTCCCCAGGGCGGAGCGGGGTACAATGAGCAGTTCTTC
- | TRBJ2-3 | few | TRBV5-5 | 16 | CASSLGTGVRADTQYF | TGTGCCAGCAGCTTGGGGACGGGAGTTAGGGCAGATACGCAGTATTTT